This T cell receptor beta chain came from a study of blood T cell repertoires in COVID-19 (dated by TCRdb to 2019 to 2021). General notes on the study: Collaborator samples came from the United States, Italy and Spain and covered acute and convalescent phases of COVID-19. A freely available public database, intended as a resource for researchers studying the immune response to SARS-CoV-2, is where the repertoires were released. Nearly every sample came with metadata listing a de-identified subject ID, COVID-19 status, age in years and sex. The material from the prospective study consisted of cDNA or gDNA derived from T cells, B-cell-depleted T cells, or PBMCs. Samples came from the ongoing ImmuneRACE study (first 160 participants) plus 1,254 subjects from 6 global collaborators. Where available, HLA class I and class II types were obtained from metadata supplied by the sample provider rather than from assay-based typing. Deeply sampled blood TCRbeta repertoires from subjects exposed to, actively infected with, or recovered from COVID-19 were included in the dataset.

Paper-wide results and their limitations: The amount of clinical and demographic metadata varied by source and participant and was provided uncurated.

One collaborating source in Seattle enrolled patients during active infection and followed them longitudinally through the course of disease. The collaborating institutions used their own protocols to collect whole blood in K2EDTA tubes. For TCRbeta analysis, collaborators shipped samples as frozen whole blood, isolated PBMCs, or DNA extracted from either of those sample types. On this clone itself: This clone's antigen is unknown. No much larger clone is present one base from it, and per-base qualities are unavailable.

The CDR1 and CDR2 encoded by the germline V gene are SNHLY and FYNNEI. The cysteine opens and the phenylalanine closes a CDR3 of 14 amino acids. The read is trimmed to its CDR3 DNA, 42 bases read in frame from base 1. V lost 10 bases and J lost 6 bases, and the count of bases not matched to a germline gene is 9. TCRbeta CDR3 regions were amplified from genomic DNA by means of the immunoSEQ Assay, a bias-controlled multiplex PCR. The original pipeline was this. The number of nucleated cells in each sample was estimated from the amplification of reference gene primers within the assay. To quantify the absolute abundance of each unique TCRbeta CDR3 rearrangement, sequence reads were collapsed and filtered. For each sample, productive Simpson clonality was calculated as the square root of Simpson's diversity index across productive rearrangements. This is the immuneACCESS table as TCRdb keeps it, with only in-frame sequences that have V and J called. A part of the clones is gone; compared with another copy, unresolved V genes explain less than half, and the rest is unexplained. V, J and clone size are those of that table, while D and trimming were read from the DNA. The sample yields roughly 68,000 clones; 91% were counted once. The biggest ten clones account for 7.3% of the sample.

The TCR originated in a man aged 40-49 years with COVID-19, enrolled during active disease. The chain uses TRBV2 and TRBJ2-1, with TRBD1 matching 10 junction bases. Material: peripheral blood. The CDR3 protein: CATSSGTGVNEQFF. The DNA sequence follows: TGTGCCACATCCTCCGGGACAGGGGTCAATGAGCAGTTCTTC.